The 19 T cell receptor beta chains in this list originate from one sample, sequenced in a study of blood T cell repertoires in COVID-19. The assay was immunoSEQ multiplex PCR, and TCRdb's table has in-frame clones only and misses some. In the table there are more than 250,000 clones, 65% to 90% of which are singletons. The sequencing sample was made of PBMCs or T cells enriched from blood (not recorded which). These receptors were obtained from a woman between 18 and 29 years old who had recovered from COVID-19.

This clone came up a few times. V gene TRBV4-1 combines with J gene TRBJ2-7; 9 nucleotides align to TRBD2. The CDR3 consists of 16 residues. Germline loops: CDR1 MGHRA, CDR2 YSYEKL. V lost 4 bases to trimming and J lost 2 bases; unmatched junction nucleotides: 9. CDR3 bases: TGCGCCAGCAGCCGTTGGGGTGGCGGGGGGGCCTACGAGCAGTACTTC. Residues: CASSRWGGGGAYEQYF.

For this clone: The junction departs from germline at one end; a sequencing error may be responsible. This sequence joins TRBV3-1 (or the pseudogene TRBV3-2) and TRBJ2-7, with 7 bases that match TRBD1. The CDR3 covers 14 residues. In germline, CDR1 is LGHDT, CDR2 YNNKEL (reference sequence). The CDR3 here is CASSQEGRQGENFF. The CDR3 DNA reads TGTGCCAGCAGCCAAGAAGGTCGACAGGGAGAGAACTTCTTC.

In the case of this clone: Other nucleotide sequences in the sample specify the same CDR3. The gene calls are TRBV18 and TRBJ1-1; a possible D gene is TRBD1 (5 bases). V was cut by 3 bases and J by 1 base, with 9 bases left in between. The CDR3 runs 14 residues. Germline V CDR1 and CDR2: KGHSH, LQKENI. CDR3 in DNA: TGTGCCAGCTCACCGCAAGGACAGAACACTGAAGCTTTCTTT. Its translation: CASSPQGQNTEAFF.

The chain employs TRBV30 and TRBJ1-5; D gene uncertain. V was cut by 2 bases and J by 3 bases, with 20 bases left in between. CDR1 GTSNPN and CDR2 SVGIG come from the germline V gene (reference sequence). The CDR3 runs to 17 residues. CDR3 sequence: CAWSTWAGSPNNQPQHF. The CDR3 DNA follows: TGTGCCTGGAGTACATGGGCAGGTTCCCCAAACAATCAGCCCCAGCATTTT.

This chain uses TRBV24-1 with TRBJ1-6; D unresolved. CDR1 KGHDR and CDR2 SFDVKD come from the germline V gene. Deletions cut 9 bases from V and 7 bases from J, with 12 bases between. The CDR3 totals 13 residues. CDR3 residues: CATHGRENSPLHF. CDR3 nucleotides: TGTGCCACCCACGGACGGGAAAATTCACCCCTCCACTTT.

The V call is TRBV5-1, the J call TRBJ1-2; 9 bases align to TRBD1. The V gene end was trimmed by 3 bases and the J gene end by 7 bases; junction bases not matched to a gene: 4. In germline, CDR1 is SGHRS, CDR2 YFSETQ. CDR3 length equals 13 residues. This CDR3 reads CASSWGQGTGYTF. CDR3 nucleotides: TGCGCCAGCAGCTGGGGACAGGGAACTGGCTACACCTTC. The entire variable domain, with the rest obtained from reference TRBV5-1 and TRBJ1-2, is as follows: KAGVTQTPRYLIKTRGQQVTLSCSPISGHRSVSWYQQTPGQGLQFLFEYFSETQRNKGNFPGRFSGRQFSNSRSEMNVSTLELGDSALYLCASSWGQGTGYTFGSGTRLTVV.

This chain uses TRBV4-2 with TRBJ2-7; 15 nucleotides match TRBD2. The CDR3 contains 17 residues. J was trimmed by 6 bases and V by 3 bases; bases with no gene match: 9. Germline CDR1 and CDR2: LGHNA and YNFKEQ. The CDR3 DNA reads as TGTGCCAGCAGCCAGGTTATGGGGACTAGCGGGAGGAGCGAGCAGTACTTC. Protein sequence: CASSQVMGTSGRSEQYF.

The chain joins TRBV6-1 to TRBJ2-7; TRBD1 matches 7 bases. V lost 3 bases, J lost 6 bases, and 14 bases stayed unmatched. This CDR3 contains 16 residues. Germline CDR1 MNHNS, CDR2 SASEGT. CDR3 DNA: TGTGCCAGCAGTGAGATATCCGGGACAGTACCGATCGAGCAGTACTTC. It is translated as CASSEISGTVPIEQYF.

The table lists this clone with a count of one. The rearrangement joins TRBV21-1 to TRBJ1-3. TRBV21-1 is a pseudogene. CDR3 length equals 14 residues. The CDR3 sequence is CASSKGGSGNTIYF. The DNA for the CDR3 is TGTGCCAGCAGCAAAGGAGGGTCTGGAAACACCATATATTTT.

The chain couples TRBV5-1 to TRBJ1-1; 11 bases match TRBD1. V was pared by 3 bases and J by 5 bases, with 3 bases of the junction left unmatched. This CDR3 contains 14 residues. From germline, CDR1 is SGHRS and CDR2 YFSETQ. The CDR3 is CASSWGDRGTEAFF. The CDR3 nucleotides read TGCGCCAGCAGCTGGGGGGACAGGGGGACTGAAGCTTTCTTT.

V gene TRBV14 combines with J gene TRBJ2-2, with 8 positions matching TRBD1. CDR1 is SGHDN, CDR2 FVKESK, per germline. This CDR3 region has 16 residues. V was pared by 5 bases and J by 0 bases, with 5 bases of the junction left unmatched. CDR3 amino acids: CASSYRQGPNTGELFF. The CDR3 nucleotides read TGTGCCAGCAGCTATAGACAGGGGCCGAACACCGGGGAGCTGTTTTTT.

This clone was counted between two and nine times. The chain is built from TRBV28 and TRBJ1-2; D remains unclear. Trimming stripped 5 bases from V and 8 bases from J, with 21 bases between. Germline CDR1 and CDR2: MDHEN and SYDVKM. This CDR3 is 15 amino acids long. The CDR3 DNA reads as TGTGCCAGCAGTCTATTGACCATTACGGGTGGGGGCTACACCTTC. The encoded protein is CASSLLTITGGGYTF.

This clone has a single count. The chain employs TRBV7-3 and TRBJ2-4; D is ambiguous. V gave up 4 bases and J gave up 0 bases, with 16 bases separating them. CDR1 is SGHTA, CDR2 FQGTGA, per germline. The CDR3 loop spans 17 amino acids. The CDR3 DNA follows: TGTGCCAGCAGCTCCTATATGTCTGACTTAGCCAAAAACATTCAGTACTTC. Translation gives CASSSYMSDLAKNIQYF.

The chain is built from TRBV12-5 and TRBJ1-1; no clear D. V was clipped by 2 bases and J by 2 bases, with 6 bases between them. The CDR3 length is 13 residues. Germline CDR1 and CDR2: LGHNT and FRNRAP. CDR3 DNA: TGTGCTAGTGGTTTGAGAGGTAACACTGAAGCTTTCTTT. Its translation is CASGLRGNTEAFF.

This clone appeared a few times. V usage is TRBV28 and J usage is TRBJ2-7; D may be TRBD2 (6 bases). Germline V gives CDR1 MDHEN, CDR2 SYDVKM. Trimming pared 9 bases from V and 4 bases from J, leaving 19 bases between. The CDR3 covers 14 residues. The DNA for the CDR3 is TGTGCCAGTCGGGGAGGCGGTTCGGGTTACGAGCAGTACTTC. This gives the protein CASRGGGSGYEQYF.

The rearrangement joins TRBV2 to TRBJ1-1, with TRBD1 matching over 7 bases. Germline-derived CDR1 and CDR2 are SNHLY and FYNNEI. V gave up 5 bases and J gave up 4 bases; unmatched junction bases: 7. The CDR3 is 14 residues long. CDR3 in DNA: TGTGCCAGCAGTCAGAGACAGGGAGGCACTGAAGCTTTCTTT. The encoded protein is CASSQRQGGTEAFF.

This chain links TRBV5-1 with TRBJ1-1; 7 bases are a match to TRBD1. V trimming: 4 bases; J trimming: 0 bases; junction bases outside the gene matches: 12. Germline V CDR1 and CDR2: SGHRS, YFSETQ. The CDR3 loop spans 17 amino acids. CDR3 sequence reads: CASSDYETGPLNTEAFF. The CDR3 bases are TGCGCCAGCAGCGACTACGAGACAGGGCCCCTGAACACTGAAGCTTTCTTT.

This chain links TRBV28 with TRBJ1-2; D possibly corresponds to TRBD1 (5 bases). CDR3 size: 17 residues. The ends were cut back, 5 bases at V and 0 bases at J, with 19 bases in the middle. Per germline, CDR1 MDHEN and CDR2 SYDVKM. CDR3 coding DNA: TGTGCCAGCAGTCTCCTTCGTTCAGGGAATACTAACTATGGCTACACCTTC. It is translated as CASSLLRSGNTNYGYTF.

This clone was seen just once. The CDR3 DNA reads as TGTGCCAGCAGTGGCGACAGAAACATTCAGTACTTC. Translating gives CASSGDRNIQYF. The rearrangement links TRBV2 to TRBJ2-4, with D tentatively TRBD1 (5 bases). Deletions cut 4 bases from V and 6 bases from J, with 7 bases between. CDR1 SNHLY and CDR2 FYNNEI come from the germline V gene. This CDR3 is built from 12 residues.